This T cell receptor (beta chain) was captured in a study of cytomegalovirus exposure and HLA in healthy donors. It was with 60 Vbeta and 13 Jbeta primers that the PCR ran. Here immunoSEQ multiplex PCR was the method, and the copy in TCRdb shows in-frame clones only, minus some. The sample lists roughly 150,000 clones, approximately 79% occurring once. This CDR3 region has 14 residues. CDR1 is SEHNR, CDR2 FQNEAQ, per germline (reference sequence). Trimming pared 5 bases from V and 6 bases from J, leaving 14 bases between. The sequence came from a woman between 50 and 59 years old in good health and CMV-seropositive. The sequencing sample was made of PBMCs. The J gene is TRBJ2-1, the V gene TRBV7-9; maybe TRBD2 (6 bases). CDR3 sequence reads: CASSPPDGGNEQFF. In DNA, the CDR3 is TGTGCCAGCAGCCCGCCGGACGGGGGCAATGAGCAGTTCTTC.